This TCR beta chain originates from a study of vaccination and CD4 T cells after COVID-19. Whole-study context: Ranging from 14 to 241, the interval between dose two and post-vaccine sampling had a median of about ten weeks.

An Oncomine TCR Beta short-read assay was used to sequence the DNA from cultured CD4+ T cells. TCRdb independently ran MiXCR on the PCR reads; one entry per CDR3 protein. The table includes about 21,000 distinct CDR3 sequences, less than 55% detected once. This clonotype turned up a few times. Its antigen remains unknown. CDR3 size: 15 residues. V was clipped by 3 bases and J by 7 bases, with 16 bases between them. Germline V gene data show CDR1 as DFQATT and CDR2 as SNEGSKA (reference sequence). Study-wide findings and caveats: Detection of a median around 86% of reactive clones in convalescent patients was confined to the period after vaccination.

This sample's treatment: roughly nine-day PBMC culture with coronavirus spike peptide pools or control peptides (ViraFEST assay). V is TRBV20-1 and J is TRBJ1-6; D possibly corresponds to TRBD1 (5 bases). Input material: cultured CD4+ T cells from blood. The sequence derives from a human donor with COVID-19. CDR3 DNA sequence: TGCAGTGCTAGTCCGCAGGGAATAAAAAATTCACCCCTCCACTTT. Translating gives CSASPQGIKNSPLHF.